This T cell receptor beta chain was obtained from a study of cytomegalovirus exposure and HLA in healthy donors. Overall study context: Assignment to the Caucasian-associated ancestry cluster applied to less than 85% of the approximately 420 genotyped donors.

PCR amplification relied on 60 Vbeta primers (plus 13 Jbeta primers). Clones were read by immunoSEQ multiplex PCR, and TCRdb kept only the in-frame ones, dropping some. The table includes 110,000 to 150,000 clones, roughly 10% detected once. The study's findings and limits: An analysis that was carried out later associated about 17,000 TCR beta sequences with HLA alleles at 0.05 false discovery rate. Three CMV-associated chains proved CMV antigen-specific in vitro.

Comments on this clone: Its antigen is as yet unknown.

The ends were cut back, 2 bases at V and 1 base at J, with 5 bases in the middle. Germline CDR1 and CDR2: MNHEY and SMNVEV (reference sequence). The CDR3 spans 13 residues. The sequence was obtained from a man aged 45-65 years in good health and CMV-seronegative. The specimen sequenced was PBMCs. This chain connects TRBV27 to TRBJ1-1; no clear D gene. The CDR3 region has the DNA TGTGCCAGCAGTTTAGAGGGGAACACTGAAGCTTTCTTT. It is translated as CASSLEGNTEAFF.